A single sample gave rise to the 9 T cell receptor beta chains below, sequenced in a study of T-cell reconstitution after alpha-beta-depleted transplantation in children. Molecular barcoding with unique molecular identifiers was used for the TCRbeta library. TCRdb recomputed calls from the PCR reads with MiXCR, one row per CDR3 protein. Seen here are some 400,000 distinct CDR3 sequences, roughly 22% observed once, and the top ten hold 3.8%. Sample: PBMCs from the stem cell graft donor, taken from the stem cell graft. The source of these receptors is a human donor who donated a stem cell graft to a child with acute myeloid leukemia.

This clonotype was found a few times. The V call is TRBV7-3, the J call TRBJ2-3, with unresolved D. Trimming cost V 1 base and J 4 bases, with 9 bases left between them. From germline, CDR1 is SGHTA and CDR2 FQGTGA. The CDR3 runs to 14 residues. The CDR3 coding sequence is TGTGCCAGCAGCTTAATGGAAGCTGCAGATACGCAGTATTTT. Encoded protein: CASSLMEAADTQYF.

This clonotype was recorded many times. The V and J genes are TRBV7-3 and TRBJ2-1, with D uncertain. V was shortened by 0 bases and J by 6 bases, with 6 bases between the two germline ends. From germline, CDR1 is SGHTA and CDR2 FQGTGA. CDR3 length equals 13 residues. Here the CDR3 reads CASSLTQVNEQFF. CDR3 DNA sequence: TGTGCCAGCAGCTTAACGCAGGTCAATGAGCAGTTCTTC.

The V gene is TRBV29-1, the J gene TRBJ2-5; D unresolved. Trimming took off 3 bases at V and 5 bases at J, with 16 bases between the two ends. Per germline, CDR1 SQVTM and CDR2 ANQGSEA. The CDR3 contains 14 residues. This CDR3 reads CSVESLSLRETQYF. CDR3 nucleotide sequence: TGCAGCGTTGAGTCCTTGTCGCTTCGGGAGACCCAGTACTTC.

The rearrangement uses TRBV15 and TRBJ1-1; D possibly corresponds to TRBD1 (6 bases). V lost 0 bases, J lost 1 base, and 9 bases lay in between. The CDR3 is 15 amino acids. Germline CDR1 LNHNV, CDR2 YYDKDF (reference sequence). CDR3 in amino acids: CATSRDQGRNTEAFF. DNA of the CDR3: TGTGCCACCAGCAGAGATCAGGGGAGGAACACTGAAGCTTTCTTT. The whole variable domain, remainder taken from reference TRBV15 and TRBJ1-1, is DAMVIQNPRYQVTQFGKPVTLSCSQTLNHNVMYWYQQKSSQAPKLLFHYYDKDFNNEADTPDNFQSRRPNTSFCFLDIRSPGLGDTAMYLCATSRDQGRNTEAFFGQGTRLTVV.

This clonotype was picked up many times. The chain has TRBV29-1 and TRBJ2-2; D perhaps matches TRBD2 (5 bases). The CDR3 has 12 amino acids. CDR1 is SQVTM and CDR2 is ANQGSEA in the germline V gene. Trimming left V 5 bases short and J 5 bases short, with 9 bases between. CDR3: CSVSSGTGELFF. In DNA form, the CDR3 reads TGCAGCGTTTCGTCGGGGACCGGGGAGCTGTTTTTT.

The J gene is TRBJ2-2, the V gene TRBV24-1, with D unclear. V dropped 0 bases and J dropped 2 bases, with 6 bases sitting between them. The CDR3 runs to 15 residues. Germline V gene lookup returns CDR1 KGHDR and CDR2 SFDVKD. CDR3 residues: CATSDLFTNTGELFF. The DNA of the CDR3 is TGTGCCACCAGTGATTTGTTTACTAACACCGGGGAGCTGTTTTTT.

The chain couples TRBV13 to TRBJ2-3, with TRBD1 matching 8 bases. Germline CDR1 and CDR2: PRHDT and FYEKMQ (reference sequence). This CDR3 is built from 19 residues. After removal of 6 bases from V and 0 bases from J, the junction contained 17 bases not matched to a gene. The CDR3 DNA is TGTGCCAGCAGAGCAGGGGGCAAAATCCCCACGCTCAGCACAGATACGCAGTATTTT. It is translated as CASRAGGKIPTLSTDTQYF. The full variable domain, rest sourced from reference TRBV13 and TRBJ2-3, is AAGVIQSPRHLIKEKRETATLKCYPIPRHDTVYWYQQGPGQDPQFLISFYEKMQSDKGSIPDRFSAQQFSDYHSELNMSSLELGDSALYFCASRAGGKIPTLSTDTQYFGPGTRLTVL.

This clonotype was seen a handful of times. The CDR3 protein is CSVEARTSSYNEQFF. CDR3 nucleotides: TGCAGCGTTGAAGCCCGGACTAGCTCCTACAATGAGCAGTTCTTC. V usage is TRBV29-1 and J usage is TRBJ2-1; TRBD2 aligns across 7 bases. Germline CDR1 reads SQVTM; CDR2 reads ANQGSEA. The CDR3 is 15 amino acids. V gave up 1 base and J gave up 0 bases; unmatched junction bases: 3.

This chain connects TRBV2 to TRBJ2-1, with TRBD2 identical over 14 bases. The CDR3 covers 15 residues. Looked up from germline, CDR1 is SNHLY and CDR2 is FYNNEI. The junction had 2 bases not matched to a gene; V was cut back by 3 bases and J by 7 bases. The CDR3 DNA follows: TGTGCCAGCAGTGAGACTAGCGGGGGGGGGAATGAGCAGTTCTTC. It is translated as CASSETSGGGNEQFF.